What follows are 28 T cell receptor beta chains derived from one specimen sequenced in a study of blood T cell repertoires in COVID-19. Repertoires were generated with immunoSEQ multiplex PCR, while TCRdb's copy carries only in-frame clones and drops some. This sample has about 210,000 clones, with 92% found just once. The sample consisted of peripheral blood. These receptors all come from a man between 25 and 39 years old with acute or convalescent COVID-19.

The CDR3 sequence: CASRATGGAAEAFF. The DNA of the CDR3 is TGTGCCAGCAGGGCGACAGGGGGCGCGGCTGAAGCTTTCTTT. This sequence joins TRBV27 and TRBJ1-1; 10 positions match TRBD1. V lost 6 bases to trimming and J lost 6 bases; unmatched junction nucleotides: 7. The CDR3 contains 14 residues. Germline CDR1 reads MNHEY; CDR2 reads SMNVEV (reference sequence).

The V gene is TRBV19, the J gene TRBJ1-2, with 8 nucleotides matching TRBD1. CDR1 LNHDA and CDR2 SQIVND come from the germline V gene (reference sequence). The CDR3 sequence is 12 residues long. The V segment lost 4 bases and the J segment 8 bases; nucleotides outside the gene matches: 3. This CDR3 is CASSTGGFGYTF. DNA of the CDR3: TGTGCCAGTAGTACAGGGGGCTTCGGCTACACCTTC.

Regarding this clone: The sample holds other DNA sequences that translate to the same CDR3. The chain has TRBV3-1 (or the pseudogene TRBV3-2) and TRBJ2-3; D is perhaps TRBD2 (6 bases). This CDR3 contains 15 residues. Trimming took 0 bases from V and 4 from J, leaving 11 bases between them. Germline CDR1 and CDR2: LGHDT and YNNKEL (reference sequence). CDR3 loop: CASSQDLARPDTQYF. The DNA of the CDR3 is TGTGCCAGCAGCCAAGATCTAGCGCGGCCAGATACGCAGTATTTT.

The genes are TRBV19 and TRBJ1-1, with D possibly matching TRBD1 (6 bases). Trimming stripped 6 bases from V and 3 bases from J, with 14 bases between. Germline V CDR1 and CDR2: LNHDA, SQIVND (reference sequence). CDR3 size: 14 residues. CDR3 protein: CASSPNRVDTEAFF. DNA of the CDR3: TGTGCCAGTAGCCCCAACAGGGTGGACACTGAAGCTTTCTTT.

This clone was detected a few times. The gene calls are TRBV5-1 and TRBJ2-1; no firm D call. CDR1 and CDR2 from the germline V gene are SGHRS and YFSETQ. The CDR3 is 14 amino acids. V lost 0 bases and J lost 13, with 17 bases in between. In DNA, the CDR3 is TGCGCCAGCAGCTTGGGAGGTTTTTCAAACTTTCAGTTCTTC. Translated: CASSLGGFSNFQFF.

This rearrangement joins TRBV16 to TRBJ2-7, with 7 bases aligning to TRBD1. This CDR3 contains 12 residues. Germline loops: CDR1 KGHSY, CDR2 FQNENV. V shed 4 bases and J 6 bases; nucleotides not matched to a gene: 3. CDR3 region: CASSPGTVEQYF. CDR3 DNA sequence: TGTGCCAGCAGCCCCGGGACAGTCGAGCAGTACTTC.

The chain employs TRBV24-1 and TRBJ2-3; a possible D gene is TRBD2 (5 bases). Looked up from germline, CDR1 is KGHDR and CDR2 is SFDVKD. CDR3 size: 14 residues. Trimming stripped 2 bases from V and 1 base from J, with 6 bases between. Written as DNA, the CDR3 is TGTGCCACCAGTGATTGGGGAGGCACAGATACGCAGTATTTT. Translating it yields CATSDWGGTDTQYF.

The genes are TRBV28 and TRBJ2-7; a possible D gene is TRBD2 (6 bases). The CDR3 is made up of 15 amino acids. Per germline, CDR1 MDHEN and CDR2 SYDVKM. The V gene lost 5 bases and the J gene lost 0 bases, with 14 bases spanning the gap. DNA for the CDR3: TGTGCCAGCAGTCCCCCCGGGGGTAGCTCCTACGAGCAGTACTTC. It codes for CASSPPGGSSYEQYF.

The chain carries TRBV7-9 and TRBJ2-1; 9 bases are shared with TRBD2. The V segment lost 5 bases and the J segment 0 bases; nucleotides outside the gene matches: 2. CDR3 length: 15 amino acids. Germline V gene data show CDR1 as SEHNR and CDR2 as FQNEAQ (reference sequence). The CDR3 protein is CASSAGGSSYNEQFF. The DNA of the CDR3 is TGTGCCAGCAGCGCGGGGGGGAGCTCCTACAATGAGCAGTTCTTC.

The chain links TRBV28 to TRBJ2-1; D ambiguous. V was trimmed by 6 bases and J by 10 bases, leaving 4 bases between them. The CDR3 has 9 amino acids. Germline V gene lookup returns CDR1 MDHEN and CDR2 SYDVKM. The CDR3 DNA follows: TGTGCCAGCAGAAGCGAGCAGTTCTTC. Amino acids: CASRSEQFF.

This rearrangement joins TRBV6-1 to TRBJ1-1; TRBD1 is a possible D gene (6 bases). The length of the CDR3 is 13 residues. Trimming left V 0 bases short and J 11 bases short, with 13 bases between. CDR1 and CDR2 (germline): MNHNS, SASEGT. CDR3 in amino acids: CASSEARQGQAFF. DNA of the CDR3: TGTGCCAGCAGTGAAGCGCGCCAGGGGCAGGCTTTCTTT.

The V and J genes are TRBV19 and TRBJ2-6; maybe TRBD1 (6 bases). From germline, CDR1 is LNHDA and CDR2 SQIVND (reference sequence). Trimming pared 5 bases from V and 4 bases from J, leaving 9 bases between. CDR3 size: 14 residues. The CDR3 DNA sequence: TGTGCCAGTAGTTGGGGGCCGGGGGCCAACGTCCTGACTTTC. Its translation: CASSWGPGANVLTF.

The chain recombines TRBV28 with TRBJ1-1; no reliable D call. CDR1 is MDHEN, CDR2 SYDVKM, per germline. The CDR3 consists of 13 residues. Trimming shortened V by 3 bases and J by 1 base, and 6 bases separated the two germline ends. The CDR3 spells CASSFSGNTEAFF. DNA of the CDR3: TGTGCCAGCAGTTTTTCGGGGAACACTGAAGCTTTCTTT.

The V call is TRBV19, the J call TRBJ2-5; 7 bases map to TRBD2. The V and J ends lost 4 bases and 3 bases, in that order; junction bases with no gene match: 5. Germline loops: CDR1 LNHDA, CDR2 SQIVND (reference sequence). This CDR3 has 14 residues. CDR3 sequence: CASSTLGREETQYF. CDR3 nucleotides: TGTGCCAGTAGTACTCTGGGGAGGGAAGAGACCCAGTACTTC.

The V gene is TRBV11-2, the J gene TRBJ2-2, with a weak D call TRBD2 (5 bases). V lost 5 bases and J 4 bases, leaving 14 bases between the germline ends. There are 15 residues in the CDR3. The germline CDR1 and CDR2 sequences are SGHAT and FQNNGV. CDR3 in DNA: TGTGCCAGCAGCCCCCCACTAGTTAGCACCGGGGAGCTGTTTTTT. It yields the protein CASSPPLVSTGELFF.

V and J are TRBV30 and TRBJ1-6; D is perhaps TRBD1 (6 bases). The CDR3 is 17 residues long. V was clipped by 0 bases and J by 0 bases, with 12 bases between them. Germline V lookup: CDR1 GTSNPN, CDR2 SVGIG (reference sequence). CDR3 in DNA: TGTGCCTGGAGTGTAGGGACATTTCACTCCTATAATTCACCCCTCCACTTT. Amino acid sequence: CAWSVGTFHSYNSPLHF.

CDR3 DNA: TGTGCCAGCAGTTTCCAACAATCCAACTACGAGCAGTACTTC. Its translation is CASSFQQSNYEQYF. The chain has TRBV6-5 and TRBJ2-7, with D uncertain. CDR1 is MNHEY and CDR2 is SVGAGI in the germline V gene. Trimming cost V 4 bases and J 3 bases, with 13 bases left between them. The CDR3 is 14 amino acids.

CDR3 DNA sequence: TGTGCCAGCAGCCCCCGGACAGCCTACACAGATACGCAGTATTTT. Translated: CASSPRTAYTDTQYF. This chain connects TRBV3-1 (or the pseudogene TRBV3-2) to TRBJ2-3, with D possibly being TRBD1 (6 bases). The CDR3 sequence is 15 residues long. Looked up from germline, CDR1 is LGHDT and CDR2 is YNNKEL (reference sequence). V gave up 4 bases and J gave up 2 bases, with 13 bases separating them.

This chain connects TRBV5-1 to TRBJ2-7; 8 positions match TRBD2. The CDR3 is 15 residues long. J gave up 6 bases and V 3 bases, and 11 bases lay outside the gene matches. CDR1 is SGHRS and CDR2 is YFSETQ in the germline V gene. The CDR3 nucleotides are TGCGCCAGCAGCTCTCAGCGGGAGTCTCCCTCCGAGCAGTACTTC. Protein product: CASSSQRESPSEQYF.

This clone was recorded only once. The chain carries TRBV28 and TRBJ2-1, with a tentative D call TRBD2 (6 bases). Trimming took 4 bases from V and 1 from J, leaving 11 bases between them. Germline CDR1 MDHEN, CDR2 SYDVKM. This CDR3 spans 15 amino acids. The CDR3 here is CASSWAGGSYNEQFF. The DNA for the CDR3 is TGTGCCAGCAGTTGGGCTGGAGGGTCCTACAATGAGCAGTTCTTC.

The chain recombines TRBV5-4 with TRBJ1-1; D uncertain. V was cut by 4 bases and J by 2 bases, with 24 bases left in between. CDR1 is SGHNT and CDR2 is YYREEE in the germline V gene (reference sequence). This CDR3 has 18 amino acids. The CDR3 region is CASSLSIDNSVRNTEAFF. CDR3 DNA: TGTGCCAGCAGCCTAAGTATTGACAACAGTGTTCGAAACACTGAAGCTTTCTTT. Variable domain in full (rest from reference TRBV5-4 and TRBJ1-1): ETGVTQSPTHLIKTRGQQVTLRCSSQSGHNTVSWYQQALGQGPQFIFQYYREEENGRGNFPPRFSGLQFPNYSSELNVNALELDDSALYLCASSLSIDNSVRNTEAFFGQGTRLTVV.

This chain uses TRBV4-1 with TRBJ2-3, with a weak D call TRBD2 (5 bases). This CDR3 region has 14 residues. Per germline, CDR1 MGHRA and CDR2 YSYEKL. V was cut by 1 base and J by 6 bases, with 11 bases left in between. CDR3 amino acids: CASSQAARTDTQYF. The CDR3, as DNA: TGCGCCAGCAGCCAAGCGGCGCGGACTGATACGCAGTATTTT.

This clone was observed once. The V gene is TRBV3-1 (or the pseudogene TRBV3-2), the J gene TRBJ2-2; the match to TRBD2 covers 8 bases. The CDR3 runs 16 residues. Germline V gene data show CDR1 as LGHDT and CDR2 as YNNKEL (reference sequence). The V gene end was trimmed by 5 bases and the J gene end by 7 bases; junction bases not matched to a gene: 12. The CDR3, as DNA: TGTGCCAGCAGCTTCAGGACTAGCAGTTCAGGCGGGGAGCTGTTTTTT. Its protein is CASSFRTSSSGGELFF.

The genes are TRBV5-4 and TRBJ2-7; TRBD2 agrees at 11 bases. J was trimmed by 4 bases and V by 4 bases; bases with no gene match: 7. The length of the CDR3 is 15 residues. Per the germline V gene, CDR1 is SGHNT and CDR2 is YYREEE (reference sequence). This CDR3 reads CASSVRLAGKYEQYF. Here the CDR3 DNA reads TGTGCCAGCAGCGTGCGACTAGCGGGAAAGTACGAGCAGTACTTC.

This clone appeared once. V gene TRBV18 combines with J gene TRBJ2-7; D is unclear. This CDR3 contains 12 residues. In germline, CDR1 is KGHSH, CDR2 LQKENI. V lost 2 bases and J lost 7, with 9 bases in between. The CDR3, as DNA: TGTGCCAGCTCACCATTCCTCTCGGAGCAGTACTTC. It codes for CASSPFLSEQYF.

For the CDR3, the DNA is TGTGCCATTAGCAGACAGGGAGGAAACACCATATATTTT. Its translation is CAISRQGGNTIYF. The J gene is TRBJ1-3, the V gene TRBV10-3; 7 bases are a match to TRBD1. The CDR3 extends over 13 amino acids. The J segment lost 4 bases and the V segment lost 9 bases, leaving 6 bases of the junction unmatched. Germline lookup yields CDR1 ENHRY and CDR2 SYGVKD.

This CDR3 reads CASSFAYRGHEQYF. CDR3 nucleotides: TGTGCCAGCAGCTTCGCGTACAGGGGCCACGAGCAGTACTTC. J is TRBJ2-7 and V is TRBV13, with 7 bases that match TRBD1. CDR1 is PRHDT and CDR2 is FYEKMQ in the germline V gene (reference sequence). Trimming took 3 bases from V and 5 from J; bases not matched to a gene: 7. The length of the CDR3 is 14 residues. Combining the CDR3 with reference TRBV13 and TRBJ2-7 gives the whole variable domain AAGVIQSPRHLIKEKRETATLKCYPIPRHDTVYWYQQGPGQDPQFLISFYEKMQSDKGSIPDRFSAQQFSDYHSELNMSSLELGDSALYFCASSFAYRGHEQYFGPGTRLTVT.

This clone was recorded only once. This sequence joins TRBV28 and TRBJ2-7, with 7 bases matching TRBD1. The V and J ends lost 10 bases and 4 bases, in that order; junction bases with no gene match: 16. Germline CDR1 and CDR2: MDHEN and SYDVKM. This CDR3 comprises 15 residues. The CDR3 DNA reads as TGTGCCACCCTAGAAGGATGGGACAGAAGGTACGAGCAGTACTTC. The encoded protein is CATLEGWDRRYEQYF.